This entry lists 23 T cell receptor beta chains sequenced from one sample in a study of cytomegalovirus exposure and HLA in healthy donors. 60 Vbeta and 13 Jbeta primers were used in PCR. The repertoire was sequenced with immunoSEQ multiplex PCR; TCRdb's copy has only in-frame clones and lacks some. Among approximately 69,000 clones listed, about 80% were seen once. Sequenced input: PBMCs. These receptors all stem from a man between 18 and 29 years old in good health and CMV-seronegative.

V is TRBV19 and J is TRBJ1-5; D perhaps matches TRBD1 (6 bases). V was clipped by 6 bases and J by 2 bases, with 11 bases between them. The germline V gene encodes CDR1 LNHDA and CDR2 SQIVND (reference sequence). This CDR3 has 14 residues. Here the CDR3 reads CASRTGMGNQPQHF. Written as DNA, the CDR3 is TGTGCCAGTAGGACAGGTATGGGCAATCAGCCCCAGCATTTT.

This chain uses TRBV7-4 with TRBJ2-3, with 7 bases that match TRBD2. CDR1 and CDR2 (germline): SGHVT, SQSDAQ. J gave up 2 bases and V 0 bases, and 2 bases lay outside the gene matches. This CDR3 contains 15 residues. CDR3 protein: CASSLAGGITDTQYF. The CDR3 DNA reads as TGTGCCAGCAGCTTAGCGGGGGGGATCACAGATACGCAGTATTTT.

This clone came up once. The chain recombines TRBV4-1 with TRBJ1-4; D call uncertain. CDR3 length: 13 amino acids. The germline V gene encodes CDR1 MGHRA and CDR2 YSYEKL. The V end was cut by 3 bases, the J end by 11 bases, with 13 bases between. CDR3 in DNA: TGCGCCAGCAGCCATGGGAGTGGGAGTAAACTGTTTTTT. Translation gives CASSHGSGSKLFF.

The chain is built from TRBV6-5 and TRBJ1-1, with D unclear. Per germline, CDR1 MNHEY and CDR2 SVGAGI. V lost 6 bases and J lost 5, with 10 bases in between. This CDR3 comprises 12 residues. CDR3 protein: CASSQRGTEAFF. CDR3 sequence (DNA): TGTGCCAGCAGCCAAAGAGGGACTGAAGCTTTCTTT.

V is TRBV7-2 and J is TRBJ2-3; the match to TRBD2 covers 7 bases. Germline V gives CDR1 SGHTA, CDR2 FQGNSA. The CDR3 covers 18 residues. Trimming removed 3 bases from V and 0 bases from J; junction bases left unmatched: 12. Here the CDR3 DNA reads TGTGCCAGCAGCTTCTCCCCCCCGGGAGGCGCTAGCACAGATACGCAGTATTTT. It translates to CASSFSPPGGASTDTQYF.

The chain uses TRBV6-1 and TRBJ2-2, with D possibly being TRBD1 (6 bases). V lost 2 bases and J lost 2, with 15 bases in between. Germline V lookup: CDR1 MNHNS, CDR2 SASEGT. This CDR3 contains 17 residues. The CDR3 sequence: CASSEPPGTFNTGELFF. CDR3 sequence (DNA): TGTGCCAGCAGTGAACCGCCCGGGACATTTAACACCGGGGAGCTGTTTTTT.

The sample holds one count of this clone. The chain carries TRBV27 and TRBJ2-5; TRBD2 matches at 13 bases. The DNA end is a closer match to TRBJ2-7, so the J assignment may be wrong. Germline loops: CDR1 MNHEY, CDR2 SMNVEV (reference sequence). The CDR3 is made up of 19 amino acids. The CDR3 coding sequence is TGTGCCAGCAGTTTATTGCCCTTGACTAGCGGGGGGATTTCCTACGAGCAGTACTTC. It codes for CASSLLPLTSGGISYEQYF.

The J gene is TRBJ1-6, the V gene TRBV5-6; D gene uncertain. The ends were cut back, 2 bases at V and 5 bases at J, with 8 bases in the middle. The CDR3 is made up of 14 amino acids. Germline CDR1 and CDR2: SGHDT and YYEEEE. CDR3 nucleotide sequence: TGTGCCAGCAGCTTCGGGGTCGATAATTCACCCCTCCACTTT. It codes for CASSFGVDNSPLHF.

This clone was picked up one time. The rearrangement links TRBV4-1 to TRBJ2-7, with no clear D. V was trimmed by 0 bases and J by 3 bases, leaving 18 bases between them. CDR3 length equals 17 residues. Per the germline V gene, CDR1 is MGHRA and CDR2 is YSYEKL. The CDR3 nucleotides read TGCGCCAGCAGCCAAGATCTTGCACCACTGGAGATCTACGAGCAGTACTTC. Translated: CASSQDLAPLEIYEQYF.

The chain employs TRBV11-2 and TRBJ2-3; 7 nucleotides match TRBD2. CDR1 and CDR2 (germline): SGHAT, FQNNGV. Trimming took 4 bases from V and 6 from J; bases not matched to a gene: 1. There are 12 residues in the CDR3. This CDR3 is CASSWGGDTQYF. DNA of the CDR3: TGTGCCAGCAGCTGGGGGGGGGATACGCAGTATTTT.

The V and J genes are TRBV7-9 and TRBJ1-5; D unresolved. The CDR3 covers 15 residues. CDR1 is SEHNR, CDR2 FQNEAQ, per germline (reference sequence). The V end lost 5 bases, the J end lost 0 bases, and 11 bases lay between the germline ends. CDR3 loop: CASSPPGSSNQPQHF. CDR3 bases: TGTGCCAGCAGCCCCCCGGGGAGTAGCAATCAGCCCCAGCATTTT. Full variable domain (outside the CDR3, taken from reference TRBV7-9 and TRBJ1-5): DTGVSQNPRHKITKRGQNVTFRCDPISEHNRLYWYRQTLGQGPEFLTYFQNEAQLEKSRLLSDRFSAERPKGSFSTLEIQRTEQGDSAMYLCASSPPGSSNQPQHFGDGTRLSIL.

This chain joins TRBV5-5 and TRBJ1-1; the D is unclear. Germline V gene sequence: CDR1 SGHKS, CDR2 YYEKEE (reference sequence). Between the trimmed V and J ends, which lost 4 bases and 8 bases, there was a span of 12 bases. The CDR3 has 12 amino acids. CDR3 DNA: TGTGCCAGCAGCCCGTCCCCCGGGGAAGCTTTCTTT. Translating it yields CASSPSPGEAFF.

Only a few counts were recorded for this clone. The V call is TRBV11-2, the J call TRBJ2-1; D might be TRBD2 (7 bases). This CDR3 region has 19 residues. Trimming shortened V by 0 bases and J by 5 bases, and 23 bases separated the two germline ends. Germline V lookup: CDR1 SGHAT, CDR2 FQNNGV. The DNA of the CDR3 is TGTGCCAGCAGCTTAGATTGGCGCATGGGGGGGGGCCTCGACAATGAGCAGTTCTTC. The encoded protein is CASSLDWRMGGGLDNEQFF.

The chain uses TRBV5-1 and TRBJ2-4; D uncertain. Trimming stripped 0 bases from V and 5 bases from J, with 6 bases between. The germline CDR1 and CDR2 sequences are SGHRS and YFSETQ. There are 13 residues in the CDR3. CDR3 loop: CASSLDRENIQYF. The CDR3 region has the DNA TGCGCCAGCAGCTTGGACAGAGAAAACATTCAGTACTTC.

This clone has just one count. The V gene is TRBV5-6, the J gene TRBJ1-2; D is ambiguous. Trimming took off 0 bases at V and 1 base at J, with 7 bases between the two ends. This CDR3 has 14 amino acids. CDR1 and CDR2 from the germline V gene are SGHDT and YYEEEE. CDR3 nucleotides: TGTGCCAGCAGCTTGGCATCGGTTAACTATGGCTACACCTTC. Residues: CASSLASVNYGYTF.

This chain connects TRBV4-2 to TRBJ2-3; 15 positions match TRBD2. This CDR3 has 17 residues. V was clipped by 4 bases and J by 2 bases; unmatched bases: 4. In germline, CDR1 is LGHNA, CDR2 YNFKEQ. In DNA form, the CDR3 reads TGTGCCAGCAGCCGGACTAGCGGGGGGGGCATCACAGATACGCAGTATTTT. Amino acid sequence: CASSRTSGGGITDTQYF.

In DNA form, the CDR3 reads TGTGCCAGCAGGCCGGGGGGCCAGGAGACCCAGTACTTC. Translated, it gives CASRPGGQETQYF. The chain joins TRBV6-5 to TRBJ2-5, with a tentative D call TRBD2 (7 bases). V was trimmed by 6 bases and J by 5 bases, leaving 13 bases between them. This CDR3 has 13 amino acids. Looked up from germline, CDR1 is MNHEY and CDR2 is SVGAGI.

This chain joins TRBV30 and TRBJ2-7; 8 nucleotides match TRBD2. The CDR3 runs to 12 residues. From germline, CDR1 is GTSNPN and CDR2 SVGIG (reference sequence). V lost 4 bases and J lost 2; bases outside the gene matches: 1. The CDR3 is CAWKRGTYEQYF. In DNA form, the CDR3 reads TGTGCCTGGAAGCGGGGGACCTACGAGCAGTACTTC.

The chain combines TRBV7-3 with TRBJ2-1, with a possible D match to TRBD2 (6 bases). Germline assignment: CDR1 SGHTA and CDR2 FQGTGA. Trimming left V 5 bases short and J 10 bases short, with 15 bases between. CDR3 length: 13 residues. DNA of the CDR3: TGTGCCAGCAGCCCCCTGGGAGGAGCCGAGCAGTTCTTC. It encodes CASSPLGGAEQFF.

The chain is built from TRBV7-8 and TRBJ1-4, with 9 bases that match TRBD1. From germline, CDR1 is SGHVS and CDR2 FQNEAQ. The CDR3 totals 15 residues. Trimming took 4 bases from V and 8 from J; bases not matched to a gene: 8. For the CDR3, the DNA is TGTGCCAGCAGCTACTTACAGGGGGCAGGCGAAAAACTGTTTTTT. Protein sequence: CASSYLQGAGEKLFF.

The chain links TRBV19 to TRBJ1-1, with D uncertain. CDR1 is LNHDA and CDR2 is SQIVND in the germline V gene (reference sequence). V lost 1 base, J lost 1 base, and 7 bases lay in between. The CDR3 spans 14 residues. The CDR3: CASSIVNRNTEAFF. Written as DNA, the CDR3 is TGTGCCAGTAGTATAGTGAACAGGAACACTGAAGCTTTCTTT.

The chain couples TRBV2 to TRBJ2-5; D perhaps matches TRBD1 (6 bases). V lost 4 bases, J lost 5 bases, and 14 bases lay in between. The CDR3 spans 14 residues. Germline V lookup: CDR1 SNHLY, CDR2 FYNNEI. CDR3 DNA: TGTGCCAGCAGTGGGGGCAGGGGAAAGGAGACCCAGTACTTC. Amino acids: CASSGGRGKETQYF.

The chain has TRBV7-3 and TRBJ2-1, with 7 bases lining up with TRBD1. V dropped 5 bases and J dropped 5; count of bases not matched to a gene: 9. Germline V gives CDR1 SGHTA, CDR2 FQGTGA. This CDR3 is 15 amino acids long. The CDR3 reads CASSPSTGTDNEQFF. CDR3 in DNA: TGTGCCAGCAGCCCATCGACAGGGACGGACAATGAGCAGTTCTTC. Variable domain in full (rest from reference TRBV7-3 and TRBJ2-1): GAGVSQTPSNKVTEKGKYVELRCDPISGHTALYWYRQSLGQGPEFLIYFQGTGAADDSGLPNDRFFAVRPEGSVSTLKIQRTERGDSAVYLCASSPSTGTDNEQFFGPGTRLTVL.